The 14 T cell receptor beta chains below all came from one sample that was sequenced in a study of T cell changes during pregnancy in multiple sclerosis. The method was immunoSEQ multiplex PCR; TCRdb's version includes in-frame clones alone and lacks a portion of them. The repertoire has 100,000 or so clones, about 93% of them found once; the top ten carry about 1.7%. Sequenced material: peripheral blood, taken after pregnancy. Source of these receptors: a female donor in good health, enrolled as a control in a pregnancy study.

The chain links TRBV27 to TRBJ2-1, with TRBD1 as a possible D gene (5 bases). Germline V lookup: CDR1 MNHEY, CDR2 SMNVEV (reference sequence). V dropped 5 bases and J dropped 2 bases, with 10 bases sitting between them. CDR3 size: 14 residues. For the CDR3, the DNA is TGTGCCAGCAGTCCAGGGAACACCTACAATGAGCAGTTCTTC. Translating it yields CASSPGNTYNEQFF.

The chain carries TRBV10-2 and TRBJ2-7; TRBD1 matches 7 bases. CDR1 is WSHSY and CDR2 is SAAADI in the germline V gene. Germline trimming cut 6 bases from V and 0 bases from J; bases unmatched to any gene: 8. The CDR3 runs to 15 residues. This CDR3 reads CASSDPGQISYEQYF. The CDR3, as DNA: TGCGCCAGCAGCGATCCGGGACAGATCTCCTACGAGCAGTACTTC.

The count of this clone is one. This chain joins TRBV4-1 and TRBJ1-2; D remains ambiguous. Trimming pared 1 base from V and 2 bases from J, leaving 8 bases between. The CDR3 is 14 amino acids. Looked up from germline, CDR1 is MGHRA and CDR2 is YSYEKL. The CDR3 DNA follows: TGCGCCAGCAGCCAAGTCGGGGAGAACTATGGCTACACCTTC. Protein sequence: CASSQVGENYGYTF.

V and J are TRBV20-1 and TRBJ1-2; D is unclear. Germline V gene sequence: CDR1 DFQATT, CDR2 SNEGSKA (reference sequence). Deletions cut 6 bases from V and 5 bases from J, with 10 bases between. This CDR3 has 11 residues. Written as DNA, the CDR3 is TGCAGTGCAGCCGAGGGATATGGCTACACCTTC. Protein: CSAAEGYGYTF.

This sequence joins TRBV5-1 and TRBJ2-1; 10 positions match TRBD2. The CDR3 length is 16 residues. V trimming: 4 bases; J trimming: 5 bases; junction bases outside the gene matches: 9. Germline CDR1 reads SGHRS; CDR2 reads YFSETQ. CDR3 region: CASSGTGTSANNEQFF. As DNA, the CDR3 is TGCGCCAGCAGCGGGACCGGGACTAGCGCTAACAATGAGCAGTTCTTC.

The chain carries TRBV7-2 and TRBJ2-7; D perhaps matches TRBD1 (6 bases). The CDR3 runs 15 residues. Trimming took 1 base from V and 3 from J, leaving 13 bases between them. The germline CDR1 and CDR2 sequences are SGHTA and FQGNSA. In DNA, the CDR3 is TGTGCCAGCAGCTTAGTCCCGGGACAAGACTACGAGCAGTACTTC. This translates into CASSLVPGQDYEQYF.

The rearrangement links TRBV6-5 to TRBJ2-1, with TRBD2 identical over 11 bases. The J segment lost 10 bases and the V segment lost 2 bases, leaving 7 bases of the junction unmatched. CDR3 length: 15 amino acids. Germline CDR1 and CDR2: MNHEY and SVGAGI. CDR3 sequence: CASSYGLAGGREQFF. CDR3 DNA: TGTGCCAGCAGTTACGGGCTAGCGGGAGGACGGGAGCAGTTCTTC.

This chain links TRBV6-5 with TRBJ1-4; no definite D call. Trimming stripped 5 bases from V and 8 bases from J, with 15 bases between. The CDR3 is 14 amino acids. Per germline, CDR1 MNHEY and CDR2 SVGAGI. CDR3 nucleotides: TGTGCCAGCAGTGGAGGGAGTAGTGGAGAAAAACTGTTTTTT. This sequence encodes CASSGGSSGEKLFF.

This chain uses TRBV28 with TRBJ2-7, with D maybe TRBD2 (5 bases). CDR3 size: 15 residues. Looked up from germline, CDR1 is MDHEN and CDR2 is SYDVKM. V was pared by 4 bases and J by 3 bases, with 16 bases between. This CDR3 reads CASSSGVARHYEQYF. CDR3 in DNA: TGTGCCAGCAGTTCCGGGGTAGCCCGACACTACGAGCAGTACTTC.

The chain is built from TRBV5-1 and TRBJ2-5; 12 bases are shared with TRBD2. Germline values: CDR1 SGHRS, CDR2 YFSETQ. V trimming: 1 base; J trimming: 5 bases; junction bases outside the gene matches: 12. The CDR3 is made up of 18 amino acids. CDR3 DNA: TGCGCCAGCAGCTTGATGACGGGACTAGCGGGTTCAATGGAGACCCAGTACTTC. It encodes CASSLMTGLAGSMETQYF.

J is TRBJ2-2 and V is TRBV15; D might be TRBD1 (6 bases). There are 15 residues in the CDR3. V dropped 5 bases and J dropped 0 bases, with 10 bases sitting between them. CDR1 is LNHNV and CDR2 is YYDKDF in the germline V gene (reference sequence). The CDR3 nucleotides read TGTGCCACCAGCGGGGGCGGCGCGAACACCGGGGAGCTGTTTTTT. This gives the protein CATSGGGANTGELFF.

CDR3: CASSSSPQPSYEQYF. The CDR3 region has the DNA TGCGCCAGCAGCTCGTCCCCACAACCCTCCTACGAGCAGTACTTC. The chain links TRBV5-1 to TRBJ2-7; D call uncertain. The CDR3 runs 15 residues. V lost 3 bases and J lost 0, with 13 bases in between. Germline-derived CDR1 and CDR2 are SGHRS and YFSETQ.

The chain couples TRBV11-3 to TRBJ2-3, with 9 bases that match TRBD2. This CDR3 has 13 residues. Germline lookup yields CDR1 SGHNT and CDR2 YENEEA. V was pared by 2 bases and J by 15 bases, with 9 bases of the junction left unmatched. CDR3 loop: CASSLKSAGGTYF. CDR3 coding DNA: TGTGCCAGCAGCTTAAAGTCGGCGGGGGGGACCTATTTT. Full variable domain (remainder filled in from reference TRBV11-3 and TRBJ2-3): EAGVVQSPRYKIIEKKQPVAFWCNPISGHNTLYWYLQNLGQGPELLIRYENEEAVDDSQLPKDRFSAERLKGVDSTLKIQPAELGDSAVYLCASSLKSAGGTYFGPGTRLTVL.

The chain joins TRBV5-1 to TRBJ2-2, with D perhaps TRBD2 (5 bases). This CDR3 spans 16 amino acids. Germline V gene lookup returns CDR1 SGHRS and CDR2 YFSETQ. Trimming left V 3 bases short and J 4 bases short, with 16 bases between. The CDR3 here is CASSSGSIRFTGELFF. As DNA, the CDR3 is TGCGCCAGCAGCTCGGGGAGCATCCGGTTCACCGGGGAGCTGTTTTTT.